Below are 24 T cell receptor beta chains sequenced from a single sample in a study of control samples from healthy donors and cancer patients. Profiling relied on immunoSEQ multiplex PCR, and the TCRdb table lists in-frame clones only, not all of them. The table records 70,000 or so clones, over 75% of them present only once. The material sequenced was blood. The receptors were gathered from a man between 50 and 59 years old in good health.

The CDR3 here is CSTGSGHGYTF. The CDR3 DNA is TGCAGCACGGGGTCGGGACATGGCTACACCTTC. The chain links TRBV29-1 to TRBJ1-2, with a weak D call TRBD1 (5 bases). The CDR3 covers 11 residues. V lost 8 bases to trimming and J lost 6 bases, with 13 bases between them. The germline V gene encodes CDR1 SQVTM and CDR2 ANQGSEA.

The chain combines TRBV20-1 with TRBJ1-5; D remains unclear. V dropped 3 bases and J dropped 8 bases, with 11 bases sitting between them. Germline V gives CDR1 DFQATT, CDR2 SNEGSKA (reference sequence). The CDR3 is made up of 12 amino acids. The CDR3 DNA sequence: TGCAGTGCTAGTTTGTCGGCAGAGCCCCAGCATTTT. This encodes CSASLSAEPQHF.

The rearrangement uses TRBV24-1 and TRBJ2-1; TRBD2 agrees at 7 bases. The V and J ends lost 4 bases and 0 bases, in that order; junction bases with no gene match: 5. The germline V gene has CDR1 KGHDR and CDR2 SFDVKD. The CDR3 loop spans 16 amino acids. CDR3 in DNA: TGTGCCACCAGTGAGGGGGAGCGGGGCTCCTACAATGAGCAGTTCTTC. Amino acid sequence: CATSEGERGSYNEQFF.

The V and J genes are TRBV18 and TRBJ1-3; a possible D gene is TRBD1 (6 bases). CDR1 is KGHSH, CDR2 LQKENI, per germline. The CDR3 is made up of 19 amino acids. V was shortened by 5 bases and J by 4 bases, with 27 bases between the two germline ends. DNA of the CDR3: TGTGCCAGCTCATCGTCTGTATCGTCTTACAGGGAATCAGGAAACACCATATATTTT. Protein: CASSSSVSSYRESGNTIYF.

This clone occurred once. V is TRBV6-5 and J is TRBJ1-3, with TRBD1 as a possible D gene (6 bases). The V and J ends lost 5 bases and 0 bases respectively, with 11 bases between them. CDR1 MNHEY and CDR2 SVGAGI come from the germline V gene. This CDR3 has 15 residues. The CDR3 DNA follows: TGTGCCAGCAGTAAGGGACACAGCTCTGGAAACACCATATATTTT. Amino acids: CASSKGHSSGNTIYF.

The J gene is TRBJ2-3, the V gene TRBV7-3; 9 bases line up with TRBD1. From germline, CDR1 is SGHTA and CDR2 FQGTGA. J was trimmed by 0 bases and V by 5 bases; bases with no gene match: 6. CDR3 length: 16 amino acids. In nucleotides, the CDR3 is TGTGCCAGCAGCCTACAGGGGGCTGTTAGCACAGATACGCAGTATTTT. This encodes CASSLQGAVSTDTQYF.

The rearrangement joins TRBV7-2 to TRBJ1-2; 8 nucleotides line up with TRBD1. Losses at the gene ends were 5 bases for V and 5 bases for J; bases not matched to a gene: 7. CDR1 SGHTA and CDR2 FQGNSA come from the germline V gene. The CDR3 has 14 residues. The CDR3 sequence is CASSMRQGLYGYTF. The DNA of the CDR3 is TGTGCCAGCAGCATGAGACAGGGGCTTTATGGCTACACCTTC.

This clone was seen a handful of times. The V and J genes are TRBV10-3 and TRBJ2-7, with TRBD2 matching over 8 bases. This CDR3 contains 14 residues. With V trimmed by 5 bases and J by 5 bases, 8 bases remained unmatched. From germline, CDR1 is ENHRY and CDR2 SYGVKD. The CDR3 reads CAISPRGRIHEQYF. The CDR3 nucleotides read TGTGCCATCAGTCCCCGCGGGAGGATCCACGAGCAGTACTTC.

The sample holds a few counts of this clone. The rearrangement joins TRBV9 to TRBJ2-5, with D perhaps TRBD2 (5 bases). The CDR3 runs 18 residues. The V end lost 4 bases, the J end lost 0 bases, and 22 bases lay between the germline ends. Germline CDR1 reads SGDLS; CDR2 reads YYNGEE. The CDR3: CASSSPSKDSEYQETQYF. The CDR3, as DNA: TGTGCCAGCAGCTCCCCCTCGAAGGACTCGGAGTACCAAGAGACCCAGTACTTC.

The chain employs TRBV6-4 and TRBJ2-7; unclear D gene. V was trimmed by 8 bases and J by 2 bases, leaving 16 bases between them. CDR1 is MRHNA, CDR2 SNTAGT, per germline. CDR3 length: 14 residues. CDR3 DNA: TGTGCCAGCGGACGTGAGGCGGATCCCTACGAGCAGTACTTC. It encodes CASGREADPYEQYF.

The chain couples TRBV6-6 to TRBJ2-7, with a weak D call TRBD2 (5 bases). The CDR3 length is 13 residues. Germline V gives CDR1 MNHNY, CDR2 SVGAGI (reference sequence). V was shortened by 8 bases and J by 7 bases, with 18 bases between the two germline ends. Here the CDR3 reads CASHPTPSGEQYF. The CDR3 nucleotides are TGTGCCAGCCATCCCACGCCTTCGGGGGAGCAGTACTTC.

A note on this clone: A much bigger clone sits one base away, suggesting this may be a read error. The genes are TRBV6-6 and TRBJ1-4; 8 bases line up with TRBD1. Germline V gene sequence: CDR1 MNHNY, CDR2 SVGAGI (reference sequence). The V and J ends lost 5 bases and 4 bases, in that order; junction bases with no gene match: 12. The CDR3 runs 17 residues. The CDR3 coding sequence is TGTGCCAGCAGTCTACGGGACAGGTCCAAGGATAATGAAAAACTGTTTTTT. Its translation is CASSLRDRSKDNEKLFF.

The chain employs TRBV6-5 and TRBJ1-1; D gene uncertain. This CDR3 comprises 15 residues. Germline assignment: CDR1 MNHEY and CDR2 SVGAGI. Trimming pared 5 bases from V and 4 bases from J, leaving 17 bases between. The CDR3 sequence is CASSLDGIEGTEAFF. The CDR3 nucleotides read TGTGCCAGCAGTCTCGACGGGATCGAGGGCACTGAAGCTTTCTTT.

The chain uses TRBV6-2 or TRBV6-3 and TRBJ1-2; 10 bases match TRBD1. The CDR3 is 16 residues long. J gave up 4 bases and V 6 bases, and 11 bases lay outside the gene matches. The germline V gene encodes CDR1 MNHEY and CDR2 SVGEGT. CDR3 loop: CASSPPDRGLIYGYTF. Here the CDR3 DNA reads TGTGCCAGCAGCCCTCCCGACAGGGGGCTGATCTATGGCTACACCTTC.

CDR3 region: CASSIRSSGANVLTF. In DNA form, the CDR3 reads TGTGCCAGTAGTATACGGAGCTCTGGGGCCAACGTCCTGACTTTC. The gene calls are TRBV19 and TRBJ2-6; D unclear. From germline, CDR1 is LNHDA and CDR2 SQIVND (reference sequence). This CDR3 has 15 amino acids. V lost 2 bases and J 0 bases, leaving 5 bases between the germline ends.

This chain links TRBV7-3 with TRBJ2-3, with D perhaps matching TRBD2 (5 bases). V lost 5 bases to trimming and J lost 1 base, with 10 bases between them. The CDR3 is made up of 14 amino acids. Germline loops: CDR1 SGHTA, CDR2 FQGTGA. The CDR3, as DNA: TGTGCCAGCAGCAAGAGGGAAGGCACAGATACGCAGTATTTT. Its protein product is CASSKREGTDTQYF.

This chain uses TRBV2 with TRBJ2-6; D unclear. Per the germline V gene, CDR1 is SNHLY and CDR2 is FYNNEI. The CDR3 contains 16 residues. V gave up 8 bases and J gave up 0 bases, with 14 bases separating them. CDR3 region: CASSGRILSGANVLTF. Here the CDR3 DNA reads TGTGCCAGCTCAGGACGGATCCTCTCTGGGGCCAACGTCCTGACTTTC.

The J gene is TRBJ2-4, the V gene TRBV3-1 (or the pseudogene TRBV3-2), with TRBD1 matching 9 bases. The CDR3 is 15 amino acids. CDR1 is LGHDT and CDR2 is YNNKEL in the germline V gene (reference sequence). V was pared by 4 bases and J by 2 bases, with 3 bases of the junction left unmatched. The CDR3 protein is CASSRTGDTKNIQYF. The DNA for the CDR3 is TGTGCCAGCAGCCGGACAGGGGATACCAAAAACATTCAGTACTTC.

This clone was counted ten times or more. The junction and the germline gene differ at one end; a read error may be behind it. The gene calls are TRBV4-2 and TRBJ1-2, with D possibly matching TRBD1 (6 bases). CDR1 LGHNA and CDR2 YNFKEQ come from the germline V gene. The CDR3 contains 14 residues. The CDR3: CASSEEGQGLGYTF. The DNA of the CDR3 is TGTGCCAGCAGCGAAGAAGGGCAGGGGCTTGGCTACACCTTC.

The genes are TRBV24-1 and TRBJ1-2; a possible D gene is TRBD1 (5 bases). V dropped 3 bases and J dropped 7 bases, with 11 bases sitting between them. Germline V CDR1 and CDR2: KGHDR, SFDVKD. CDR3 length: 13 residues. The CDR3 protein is CATSDRREGGYTF. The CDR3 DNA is TGTGCCACCAGTGATCGCAGGGAAGGTGGCTACACCTTC.

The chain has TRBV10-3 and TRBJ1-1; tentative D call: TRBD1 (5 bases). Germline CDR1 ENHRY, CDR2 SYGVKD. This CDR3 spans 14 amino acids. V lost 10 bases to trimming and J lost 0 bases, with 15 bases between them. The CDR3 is CATSQGVMNTEAFF. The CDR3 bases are TGTGCCACCAGCCAGGGTGTCATGAACACTGAAGCTTTCTTT.

The CDR3 nucleotides read TGTGCCAGCCCAACGTTGGGACCCCAGCATTTT. Residues: CASPTLGPQHF. This chain links TRBV28 with TRBJ1-5, with D unclear. The V gene's germline CDR1 is MDHEN and CDR2 SYDVKM. V lost 8 bases to trimming and J lost 10 bases, with 12 bases between them. The CDR3 has 11 residues.

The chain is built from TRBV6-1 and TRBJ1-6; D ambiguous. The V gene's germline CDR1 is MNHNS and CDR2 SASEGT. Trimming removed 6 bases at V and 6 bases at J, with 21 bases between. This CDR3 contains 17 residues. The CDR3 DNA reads TGTGCCAGCAGCGAAACAGCGGGGTTGATTTTTAATTCACCCCTCCACTTT. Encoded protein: CASSETAGLIFNSPLHF.

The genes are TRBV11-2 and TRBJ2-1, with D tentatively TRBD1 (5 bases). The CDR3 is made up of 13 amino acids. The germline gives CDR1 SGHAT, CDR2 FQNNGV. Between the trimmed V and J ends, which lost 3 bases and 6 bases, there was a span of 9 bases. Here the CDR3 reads CASSFWGGNEQFF. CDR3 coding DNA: TGTGCCAGCAGCTTCTGGGGCGGCAATGAGCAGTTCTTC.